Shown below are 11 T cell receptor beta chains from a single sample sequenced in a study of PD-1 blockade in classical Hodgkin lymphoma. Patients all relapsed after autologous stem cell transplantation, and there was variation in brentuximab vedotin exposure. Profiled with immunoSEQ multiplex PCR; TCRdb holds only in-frame clones, not every one. This sample has fewer than 25,000 clones, with approximately 80% found just once. The material sequenced was peripheral blood mononuclear cells (PBMCs), taken at baseline. The receptors shown here come from a human donor with classical Hodgkin lymphoma.

V gene TRBV7-8 combines with J gene TRBJ2-5, with D possibly being TRBD1 or TRBD2 (6 bases each). The CDR3 is 16 amino acids. Germline CDR1 reads SGHVS; CDR2 reads FQNEAQ. V lost 1 base, J lost 1 base, and 13 bases lay in between. The CDR3 spells CASSLGGAYPQETQYF. The CDR3 DNA follows: TGTGCCAGCAGCTTAGGGGGGGCCTACCCCCAAGAGACCCAGTACTTC. Together with reference TRBV7-8 and TRBJ2-5, the CDR3 gives the full variable domain: GAGVSQSPRYKVAKRGQDVALRCDPISGHVSLFWYQQALGQGPEFLTYFQNEAQLDKSGLPSDRFFAERPEGSVSTLKIQRTQQEDSAVYLCASSLGGAYPQETQYFGPGTRLLVL.

The rearrangement links TRBV27 to TRBJ2-5; possibly TRBD1 for D (5 bases). The germline V gene encodes CDR1 MNHEY and CDR2 SMNVEV (reference sequence). Trimming stripped 10 bases from V and 5 bases from J, with 20 bases between. The CDR3 is 14 residues long. The CDR3, as DNA: TGTGCCACCACTGGGTTTGGGGCTGGGGAGACCCAGTACTTC. Protein sequence: CATTGFGAGETQYF.

This clone was observed a few times. This chain links TRBV2 with TRBJ1-6; 8 bases are a match to TRBD1. The V gene end was trimmed by 3 bases and the J gene end by 5 bases; junction bases not matched to a gene: 3. The length of the CDR3 is 15 residues. Looked up from germline, CDR1 is SNHLY and CDR2 is FYNNEI. The CDR3 loop reads CASSDRGPDNSPLHF. The CDR3 DNA follows: TGTGCCAGCAGTGACAGGGGGCCTGATAATTCACCCCTCCACTTT.

The chain is built from TRBV28 and TRBJ2-3; a possible D gene is TRBD2 (5 bases). This CDR3 contains 15 residues. The ends were cut back, 8 bases at V and 4 bases at J, with 19 bases in the middle. The V gene's germline CDR1 is MDHEN and CDR2 SYDVKM. The CDR3 DNA follows: TGTGCCAGCCTTCCCCCGGGGATTAGGCCAGATACGCAGTATTTT. This encodes CASLPPGIRPDTQYF.

The J gene is TRBJ1-2, the V gene TRBV4-3, with TRBD1 identical over 7 bases. With V trimmed by 3 bases and J by 5 bases, 9 bases remained unmatched. The CDR3 is 15 amino acids. Germline lookup yields CDR1 LGHNA and CDR2 YSLEER. In DNA form, the CDR3 reads TGCGCCAGCAGCCATGGGGTGACAGGGTATTATGGCTACACCTTC. It specifies CASSHGVTGYYGYTF.

This clone was detected a few times. The J gene is TRBJ1-1, the V gene TRBV5-1; the D is unclear. V lost 0 bases and J 7 bases, leaving 10 bases between the germline ends. CDR3 length: 13 residues. The germline V gene has CDR1 SGHRS and CDR2 YFSETQ. The CDR3 loop is CASSLAGQREAFF. CDR3 nucleotides: TGCGCCAGCAGCTTGGCCGGCCAGCGTGAAGCTTTCTTT. Supplemented by reference TRBV5-1 and TRBJ1-1, the full variable domain reads KAGVTQTPRYLIKTRGQQVTLSCSPISGHRSVSWYQQTPGQGLQFLFEYFSETQRNKGNFPGRFSGRQFSNSRSEMNVSTLELGDSALYLCASSLAGQREAFFGQGTRLTVV.

The chain couples TRBV7-2 to TRBJ2-2; possible D gene TRBD1, 6 bases. The V gene lost 2 bases and the J gene lost 7 bases, with 14 bases spanning the gap. Per the germline V gene, CDR1 is SGHTA and CDR2 is FQGNSA. The CDR3 is made up of 15 amino acids. The CDR3 sequence is CASSLIWGQVGELFF. CDR3 nucleotides: TGTGCCAGCAGCTTAATCTGGGGGCAGGTCGGGGAGCTGTTTTTT.

CDR3 nucleotides: TGTGCCAGCAGTGAGGGCCTCTATGGCTACACCTTC. This codes for CASSEGLYGYTF. The chain joins TRBV6-1 to TRBJ1-2; no firm D call. This CDR3 spans 12 amino acids. V lost 3 bases and J 4 bases, leaving 6 bases between the germline ends. Looked up from germline, CDR1 is MNHNS and CDR2 is SASEGT.

The rearrangement joins TRBV6-4 to TRBJ2-3; D is ambiguous. The germline gives CDR1 MRHNA, CDR2 SNTAGT. This CDR3 is built from 13 residues. V was clipped by 4 bases and J by 6 bases, with 11 bases between them. Here the CDR3 reads CASSVNYGDTQYF. The DNA for the CDR3 is TGTGCCAGCAGTGTCAACTATGGGGATACGCAGTATTTT.

The rearrangement links TRBV5-1 to TRBJ2-3; 11 nucleotides line up with TRBD1. The junction had 9 bases not matched to a gene; V was cut back by 4 bases and J by 5 bases. CDR1 and CDR2 (germline): SGHRS, YFSETQ. The CDR3 spans 16 residues. The CDR3 protein is CASSRTGQGAGDTQYF. DNA for the CDR3: TGCGCCAGCAGCCGAACAGGACAGGGGGCTGGAGATACGCAGTATTTT.

The chain is built from TRBV19 and TRBJ1-2, with D possibly TRBD1 on 5 matching bases. This CDR3 has 13 residues. Trimming pared 7 bases from V and 5 bases from J, leaving 14 bases between. Germline assignment: CDR1 LNHDA and CDR2 SQIVND (reference sequence). CDR3 in DNA: TGTGCCAGTAAAAGACGGGACCATTATGGCTACACCTTC. Translated, it gives CASKRRDHYGYTF.